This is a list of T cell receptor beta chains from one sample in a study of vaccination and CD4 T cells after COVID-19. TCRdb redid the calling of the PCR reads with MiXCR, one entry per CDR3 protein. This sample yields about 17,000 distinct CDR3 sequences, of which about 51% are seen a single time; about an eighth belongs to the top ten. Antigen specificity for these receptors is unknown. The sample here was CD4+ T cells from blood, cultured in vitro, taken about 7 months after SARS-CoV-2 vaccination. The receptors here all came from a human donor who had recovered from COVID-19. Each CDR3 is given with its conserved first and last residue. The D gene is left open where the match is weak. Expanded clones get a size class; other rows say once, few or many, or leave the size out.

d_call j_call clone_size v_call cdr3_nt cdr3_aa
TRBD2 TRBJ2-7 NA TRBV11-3 TGTGCCAGCAGCCGACCCGGGGGGAACGGTTACGAGCAGTACTTC CASSRPGGNGYEQYF
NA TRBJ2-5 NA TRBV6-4 TGTGCCAGCAGGTTTCAAGAGACCCAGTACTTC CASRFQETQYF
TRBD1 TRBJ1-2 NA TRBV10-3 TGTGCCATCAGTGAGAACCGACAGGGGGATAGGGGCTACACCTTC CAISENRQGDRGYTF
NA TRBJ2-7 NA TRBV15 TGTGCCACCAGCAGAGATCGGTCAGACGTCAACGAGCAGTACTTC CATSRDRSDVNEQYF
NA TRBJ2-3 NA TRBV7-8 TGTGCCAGCAGCTACGGCAGGCTCACTAGAACAGATACGCAGTATTTT CASSYGRLTRTDTQYF
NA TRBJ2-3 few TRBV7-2 TGTGCCAGCAGCTCTTTAGGACCAGGAGGCACAGATACGCAGTATTTT CASSSLGPGGTDTQYF
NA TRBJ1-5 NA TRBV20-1 TGCAGTGCTACCGTTGCCAATCAGCCCCAGCATTTT CSATVANQPQHF
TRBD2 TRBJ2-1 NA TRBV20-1 TGCAGTTTGAAGGCGGGAGGGCCGTTCAATGAGCAGTTCTTC CSLKAGGPFNEQFF
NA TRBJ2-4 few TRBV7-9 TGTGCCAGCAGCTTAGTGGGGGGTGCCAAAAACATTCAGTACTTC CASSLVGGAKNIQYF
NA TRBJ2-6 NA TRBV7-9 TGTGCCAGCAGTAGTACGGGTCTGAGCTCTGGGGCCAACGTCCTGACTTTC CASSSTGLSSGANVLTF
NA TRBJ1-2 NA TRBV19 TGTGCCAGTAGTAATACAGGGCGGGCGGGCTACACCTTC CASSNTGRAGYTF
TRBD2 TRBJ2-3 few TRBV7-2 TGTGCCAGCAGCTTAAGGCGGGGGGCAGATACGCAGTATTTT CASSLRRGADTQYF